This T cell receptor (beta chain) was observed in a study of cytomegalovirus exposure and HLA in healthy donors. Researchers ran the PCR with 60 Vbeta and 13 Jbeta primers. This table comes from immunoSEQ multiplex PCR, and its TCRdb copy is limited to in-frame clones, with some not included. The repertoire holds some 110,000 clones, with roughly a tenth as singletons. Sequenced material: PBMCs. This clonotype was sampled from a man in his thirties or forties in good health and CMV-seronegative.

CDR3 loop: CASSSRQGALAGYTF. The DNA for the CDR3 is TGTGCCAGCAGCTCACGACAGGGTGCTTTGGCTGGCTACACCTTC. V gene TRBV9 combines with J gene TRBJ1-2, with TRBD1 matching 7 bases. Germline V gives CDR1 SGDLS, CDR2 YYNGEE. Germline trimming cut 4 bases from V and 7 bases from J; bases unmatched to any gene: 13. This CDR3 spans 15 amino acids.